This entry features one T cell receptor (beta chain) sequence. No antigen is known for it. The data were produced by immunoSEQ multiplex PCR, yet TCRdb's version contains in-frame clones alone and is incomplete. Here the sample spans 86,000 or so clones, about 78% being singletons. These data are taken from a study of radiotherapy plus CTLA-4 blockade in lung cancer. The wider study: Objective responses were seen in about a sixth of patients, disease control in 25% to 35%. General observations from the study: Radiotherapy with ipilimumab was followed by blood expansion of tumor-derived clones.

The sequencing here drew on peripheral blood, taken from a patient treated with radiotherapy plus ipilimumab. The TCR was taken from a human donor with non-small cell lung cancer who had a partial response to radiotherapy plus ipilimumab. Some clones in this sample may be carry-over from other donors' samples.

The CDR3 DNA sequence: TGTGCCAGCAGCTTGGACTTCTACGAGCAGTACTTC. Amino acid sequence: CASSLDFYEQYF. The gene calls are TRBV11-2 and TRBJ2-7, with D perhaps matching TRBD2 (5 bases). The V gene's germline CDR1 is SGHAT and CDR2 FQNNGV. CDR3 length: 12 amino acids. V was pared by 3 bases and J by 3 bases, with 6 bases between.